Shown below are 13 T cell receptor beta chains from a single sample sequenced in a study of shared clonotypes between healthy human individuals. Clones were sequenced by immunoSEQ multiplex PCR, and TCRdb holds only the in-frame ones, with some missing. The table has roughly 2.1 million clones, approximately 94% seen once. Positive CCR7 selection of CD45RO-negative cells yielded the naive CD8 cells, and terminally differentiated effector memory CD45RA+ cells were excluded. Source material: naive CD8+ T cells from PBMCs. These receptors were obtained from a man between 18 and 35 years old in good health. Some clones in this sample may be carry-over from other donors' samples.

This clone was counted a single time. This rearrangement joins TRBV28 to TRBJ2-1; D unresolved. V gave up 3 bases and J gave up 9 bases, with 6 bases separating them. Germline loops: CDR1 MDHEN, CDR2 SYDVKM. The CDR3 totals 11 residues. The CDR3 DNA reads as TGTGCCAGCAGTTTTGTTAGTGAGCAGTTCTTC. Protein: CASSFVSEQFF.

The V and J genes are TRBV19 and TRBJ2-1; 8 nucleotides agree with TRBD2. The CDR3 is made up of 15 amino acids. V shed 3 bases and J 4 bases; nucleotides not matched to a gene: 5. CDR1 and CDR2 (germline): LNHDA, SQIVND (reference sequence). For the CDR3, the DNA is TGTGCCAGTAGTATTCTAGCGGGCTATTACAATGAGCAGTTCTTC. Amino acids: CASSILAGYYNEQFF.

The CDR3 DNA reads TGCGCCAGCAGCTTTAGGACAGGGGTCAGCAATGAGCAGTTCTTC. Amino acids: CASSFRTGVSNEQFF. This sequence joins TRBV5-1 and TRBJ2-1; TRBD1 agrees at 9 bases. Germline CDR1 SGHRS, CDR2 YFSETQ. Losses at the gene ends were 2 bases for V and 6 bases for J; bases not matched to a gene: 6. The CDR3 has 15 amino acids.

In its sample, this clone was seen a few times. The same CDR3 arises from other DNA sequences in this sample as well. The V gene is TRBV7-9, the J gene TRBJ1-5; D is perhaps TRBD1 (5 bases). V lost 2 bases and J lost 7, with 6 bases in between. Germline CDR1 is SEHNR and CDR2 is FQNEAQ (reference sequence). The length of the CDR3 is 12 residues. CDR3 DNA: TGTGCCAGCAGCTTACAGGGCCAGCCCCAGCATTTT. Protein: CASSLQGQPQHF.

This clone was found a few times. Distinct nucleotide sequences in the sample also encode this CDR3. V usage is TRBV27 and J usage is TRBJ2-7; unclear D gene. The CDR3 consists of 13 residues. Germline values: CDR1 MNHEY, CDR2 SMNVEV (reference sequence). Trimming took 5 bases from V and 3 from J, leaving 11 bases between them. The CDR3 DNA follows: TGTGCCAGCAGTCCGGGCACGAACTACGAGCAGTACTTC. Amino acid sequence: CASSPGTNYEQYF.

The chain joins TRBV27 to TRBJ2-7; D possibly corresponds to TRBD2 (6 bases). Looked up from germline, CDR1 is MNHEY and CDR2 is SMNVEV (reference sequence). This CDR3 is built from 13 residues. Trimming shortened V by 6 bases and J by 2 bases, and 11 bases separated the two germline ends. The CDR3 region is CASSRGNTYEQYF. The CDR3 bases are TGTGCCAGCAGCCGCGGGAATACCTACGAGCAGTACTTC.

Details on this clone: This is likely an artifact of a read error, given a far larger clone one base away. The chain recombines TRBV4-1 with TRBJ2-7; 7 nucleotides match TRBD2. CDR1 is MGHRA, CDR2 YSYEKL, per germline. The CDR3 length is 13 residues. DNA of the CDR3: TGCGCCAGCAACCAAGGACTAGGCTACGAGCAGTACTTC. Amino acid sequence: CASNQGLGYEQYF.

With regard to this clone: The junction does not match germline at one end; this may be a read error. Other nucleotide sequences in the sample specify the same CDR3. The gene calls are TRBV11-2 and TRBJ2-7, with TRBD2 identical over 14 bases. Germline values: CDR1 SGHAT, CDR2 FQNNGV. This CDR3 comprises 16 residues. The CDR3 nucleotides read TGCGCCAGCAGCCGACGACTAGCGGGAGGGTCCTACGAGCAGTACTTC. Protein sequence: CASSRRLAGGSYEQYF.

The V and J genes are TRBV6-6 and TRBJ2-5; no reliable D call. Germline V lookup: CDR1 MNHNY, CDR2 SVGAGI (reference sequence). This CDR3 is 14 amino acids long. Trimming stripped 0 bases from V and 2 bases from J, with 7 bases between. The DNA of the CDR3 is TGTGCCAGCAGTTACTCGAAATATCAAGAGACCCAGTACTTC. Protein: CASSYSKYQETQYF.

The chain uses TRBV25-1 and TRBJ1-2; the D gene is possibly TRBD1 (6 bases). The ends were cut back, 2 bases at V and 6 bases at J, with 10 bases in the middle. The V gene's germline CDR1 is MGHDK and CDR2 SYGVNS. This CDR3 spans 13 amino acids. The CDR3 DNA reads TGTGCCAGCAGTGAAATACAGGGAAATGGCTACACCTTC. This codes for CASSEIQGNGYTF.

The chain joins TRBV14 to TRBJ2-1; TRBD2 agrees at 10 bases. Germline assignment: CDR1 SGHDN and CDR2 FVKESK. There are 18 residues in the CDR3. V dropped 0 bases and J dropped 0; count of bases not matched to a gene: 5. This CDR3 is CASSQDWTSGSSYNEQFF. The CDR3 DNA reads TGTGCCAGCAGCCAAGATTGGACTAGCGGAAGCTCCTACAATGAGCAGTTCTTC.

This chain links TRBV4-3 with TRBJ2-7, with TRBD1 matching 8 bases. The length of the CDR3 is 15 residues. J was trimmed by 2 bases and V by 0 bases; bases with no gene match: 3. CDR1 LGHNA and CDR2 YSLEER come from the germline V gene. The CDR3 sequence: CASSQEWTGPYEQYF. In DNA, the CDR3 is TGCGCCAGCAGCCAAGAATGGACAGGGCCCTACGAGCAGTACTTC.

V gene TRBV27 combines with J gene TRBJ2-7, with 10 bases aligning to TRBD2. The CDR3 length is 15 residues. CDR1 MNHEY and CDR2 SMNVEV come from the germline V gene (reference sequence). V lost 6 bases and J lost 0; bases outside the gene matches: 5. CDR3 amino acids: CASSPGTSVSYEQYF. In nucleotides, the CDR3 is TGTGCCAGCAGCCCCGGGACTAGCGTCTCCTACGAGCAGTACTTC.